The rows below give T cell receptor beta chains drawn from one sample of a study of CD8 T cells in Susac syndrome. From the immunoSEQ multiplex PCR reads, TCRdb called clonotypes with MiXCR, one entry per CDR3 protein. The sample records 150,000 to 200,000 distinct CDR3 sequences, around 96% being singletons. Sequencing was done on a sample of CD4+ T cells from PBMCs. The receptors here all came from a human donor with Susac syndrome. Both conserved end residues are part of each CDR3. Each record gives: D gene, clone size, V gene, J gene, CDR3 DNA, CDR3 protein. D genes are given only for firm matches. Some rows have no size entry. The others give once, few or many, or a class for an expanded clone.

d_gene: .
abundance: .
v_gene: TRBV7-8
j_gene: TRBJ2-3
CDR3nt: TGTGCCAGCAGCGAGAACCGGGACCACAACACAGATACGCAGTATTTT
CDR3aa: CASSENRDHNTDTQYF

d_gene: TRBD1
abundance: .
v_gene: TRBV27
j_gene: TRBJ1-2
CDR3nt: TGTGCCAGCAGCAGGACAGGGGGCGCGGGGGGGGGCTACACCTTC
CDR3aa: CASSRTGGAGGGYTF

d_gene: .
abundance: .
v_gene: TRBV7-9
j_gene: TRBJ1-3
CDR3nt: TGTGCCAGCAGCACAGACTCTGGAAACACCATATATTTT
CDR3aa: CASSTDSGNTIYF

d_gene: .
abundance: .
v_gene: TRBV29-1
j_gene: TRBJ2-3
CDR3nt: TGCAGCGTTGGGGGGGGCCCGAGGGATACGCAGTATTTT
CDR3aa: CSVGGGPRDTQYF

d_gene: TRBD2
abundance: once
v_gene: TRBV10-3
j_gene: TRBJ2-7
CDR3nt: TGTGCCATCAGTGAGAGTGGCGTGAAGGGACTAGTGGCCTACGAGCAGTACTTC
CDR3aa: CAISESGVKGLVAYEQYF

d_gene: .
abundance: .
v_gene: TRBV2
j_gene: TRBJ2-5
CDR3nt: TGTGCCAGCAGACCCACCGCGTACCAAGAGACCCAGTACTTC
CDR3aa: CASRPTAYQETQYF

d_gene: .
abundance: .
v_gene: TRBV5-1
j_gene: TRBJ2-5
CDR3nt: TGCGCCAGCCGGGCGCCCGCCACCTGGACCCAGTACTTC
CDR3aa: CASRAPATWTQYF

d_gene: .
abundance: .
v_gene: TRBV7-8
j_gene: TRBJ2-1
CDR3nt: TGTGCCAGCTATAGCTCGTATGAGCAGTTCTTC
CDR3aa: CASYSSYEQFF

d_gene: .
abundance: .
v_gene: TRBV5-4
j_gene: TRBJ2-2
CDR3nt: TGTGCCAGCAGCCCGAGAGGGCTTAGCGTGTCGTCCGGGGAGCTGTTTTTT
CDR3aa: CASSPRGLSVSSGELFF

d_gene: .
abundance: .
v_gene: TRBV10-3
j_gene: TRBJ2-7
CDR3nt: TGTGCCACCGAACAGGACAGAGAACTCTACGAGCAGTACTTC
CDR3aa: CATEQDRELYEQYF

d_gene: TRBD2
abundance: .
v_gene: TRBV20-1
j_gene: TRBJ2-5
CDR3nt: TGCAGTGCTAGTCCGTTTTTAGCGGGGAACCAAGAGACCCAGTACTTC
CDR3aa: CSASPFLAGNQETQYF

d_gene: .
abundance: .
v_gene: TRBV11-2
j_gene: TRBJ1-3
CDR3nt: TGTGCCAGCAGTGGTGGAGCCTCTGGAAACACCATATATTTT
CDR3aa: CASSGGASGNTIYF

d_gene: .
abundance: .
v_gene: TRBV4-2
j_gene: TRBJ1-3
CDR3nt: TGTGCCAGCAGCCGGCGCGGAGGAAACACCATATATTTT
CDR3aa: CASSRRGGNTIYF

d_gene: TRBD1
abundance: .
v_gene: TRBV20-1
j_gene: TRBJ2-7
CDR3nt: TGCAGTGCTAGTGGATTCCAGGGGGCTGTCTACGAGCAGTACTTC
CDR3aa: CSASGFQGAVYEQYF

d_gene: TRBD1
abundance: .
v_gene: TRBV12-3/TRBV12-4
j_gene: TRBJ2-2
CDR3nt: TGTGCCAGCAGGGGACAGGCGAACACCGGGGAGCTGTTTTTT
CDR3aa: CASRGQANTGELFF

d_gene: .
abundance: .
v_gene: TRBV29-1
j_gene: TRBJ2-5
CDR3nt: TGCAGCGTTGTTAGGGGGGGAGCCATAGAGACCCAGTACTTC
CDR3aa: CSVVRGGAIETQYF

d_gene: TRBD1
abundance: .
v_gene: TRBV30
j_gene: TRBJ1-1
CDR3nt: TGTGCCGGAGGGAAGGACAGGGGGCGCGTCTCTGAAGCTTTCTTT
CDR3aa: CAGGKDRGRVSEAFF

d_gene: TRBD1
abundance: .
v_gene: TRBV7-2
j_gene: TRBJ2-7
CDR3nt: TGTGCCAGCAGCGGGGGACAGTTAAGCTCCTACGAGCAGTACTTC
CDR3aa: CASSGGQLSSYEQYF

d_gene: .
abundance: .
v_gene: TRBV6-2/TRBV6-3
j_gene: TRBJ1-2
CDR3nt: TGTGCCAGCAGCATCAGAGGGACGCATGGCTACACCTTC
CDR3aa: CASSIRGTHGYTF

d_gene: .
abundance: .
v_gene: TRBV18
j_gene: TRBJ1-5
CDR3nt: TGTGCCAGCTCACCACGGGACGACGGCTCTCCGCCCCAGCATTTT
CDR3aa: CASSPRDDGSPPQHF

d_gene: TRBD1
abundance: .
v_gene: TRBV29-1
j_gene: TRBJ1-4
CDR3nt: TGCAGCGCCCAGGGGGCCGAAAAACTGTTTTTT
CDR3aa: CSAQGAEKLFF

d_gene: TRBD1
abundance: .
v_gene: TRBV12-3/TRBV12-4
j_gene: TRBJ1-2
CDR3nt: TGTGCCAGCAGCAGATACAACAGGGGATTCTATGGCTACACCTTC
CDR3aa: CASSRYNRGFYGYTF

d_gene: .
abundance: .
v_gene: TRBV3-1
j_gene: TRBJ1-5
CDR3nt: TGTGCCAGCAGCCAAAACCCAACGACGAATCAGCCCCAGCATTTT
CDR3aa: CASSQNPTTNQPQHF

d_gene: TRBD1
abundance: few
v_gene: TRBV27
j_gene: TRBJ2-7
CDR3nt: TGTGCCAGCAGTTTCCGGGACAGAGTCTACGAGCAGTACTTC
CDR3aa: CASSFRDRVYEQYF

d_gene: .
abundance: .
v_gene: TRBV29-1
j_gene: TRBJ2-1
CDR3nt: TGCAGCGTTGACCCGTCCGCTTACAATGAGCAGTTCTTC
CDR3aa: CSVDPSAYNEQFF

d_gene: .
abundance: once
v_gene: TRBV7-2
j_gene: TRBJ2-5
CDR3nt: TGTGCCAGCACCCTCGAAGGAGGACTGGGGACCCAGTACTTC
CDR3aa: CASTLEGGLGTQYF

d_gene: TRBD1
abundance: .
v_gene: TRBV7-3
j_gene: TRBJ2-3
CDR3nt: TGTGCCAGTGGGTCGGGACAGGCCACAGATACGCAGTATTTT
CDR3aa: CASGSGQATDTQYF

d_gene: .
abundance: once
v_gene: TRBV29-1
j_gene: TRBJ2-2
CDR3nt: TGCAGCGTTGACGCCGGGCCCACGAACACCGGGGAGCTGTTTTTT
CDR3aa: CSVDAGPTNTGELFF

d_gene: .
abundance: .
v_gene: TRBV29-1
j_gene: TRBJ1-1
CDR3nt: TGCAGCGTCGACTCTTCGGCAATGGGCACTGAAGCTTTCTTT
CDR3aa: CSVDSSAMGTEAFF

d_gene: TRBD1
abundance: .
v_gene: TRBV12-5
j_gene: TRBJ1-2
CDR3nt: TGTGCTAGTGGGACAGGGAACTATGGCTACACCTTC
CDR3aa: CASGTGNYGYTF

d_gene: .
abundance: once
v_gene: TRBV5-1
j_gene: TRBJ2-7
CDR3nt: TGCGCCAGCGGAGAGAGAAGCTCCTACGAGCAGTACTTC
CDR3aa: CASGERSSYEQYF

d_gene: TRBD2
abundance: .
v_gene: TRBV7-2
j_gene: TRBJ2-1
CDR3nt: TGTGCCAGCAGCCCTAGGACTAGCGCCTACAACAATGAGCAGTTCTTC
CDR3aa: CASSPRTSAYNNEQFF

d_gene: TRBD1
abundance: .
v_gene: TRBV29-1
j_gene: TRBJ2-7
CDR3nt: TGCAGTGCGAAGGGACAGGGGTACGAGCAGTACTTC
CDR3aa: CSAKGQGYEQYF

d_gene: .
abundance: .
v_gene: TRBV30
j_gene: TRBJ2-1
CDR3nt: TGTGCCTGGAGCCTCAGAGGTACCAGCTCCTACAATGAGCAGTTCTTC
CDR3aa: CAWSLRGTSSYNEQFF

d_gene: .
abundance: .
v_gene: TRBV7-9
j_gene: TRBJ2-2
CDR3nt: TGTGCCAGCACCCCCGTCGGGGCGGCCGGGGAGCTGTTTTTT
CDR3aa: CASTPVGAAGELFF

d_gene: TRBD1
abundance: .
v_gene: TRBV14
j_gene: TRBJ2-5
CDR3nt: TGTGCCAGCAGCCAGTTGACAGGGCAGGGGCGAGAGACCCAGTACTTC
CDR3aa: CASSQLTGQGRETQYF

d_gene: .
abundance: .
v_gene: TRBV12-3/TRBV12-4
j_gene: TRBJ2-2
CDR3nt: TGTGCCAGCAGTTCTGGGGGGAGTCGGGCCGGGGAGCTGTTTTTT
CDR3aa: CASSSGGSRAGELFF

d_gene: .
abundance: .
v_gene: TRBV7-2
j_gene: TRBJ2-3
CDR3nt: TGTGCCAGCAGCTCCCGACTAAGAGTGGATACGCAGTATTTT
CDR3aa: CASSSRLRVDTQYF

d_gene: .
abundance: .
v_gene: TRBV3-1
j_gene: TRBJ2-3
CDR3nt: TGTGCCAGCAGCCAAGAGTCGGAGAGGCTAGCGACAGATACGCAGTATTTT
CDR3aa: CASSQESERLATDTQYF

d_gene: .
abundance: .
v_gene: TRBV9
j_gene: TRBJ2-7
CDR3nt: TGTGCCAGCAGCTCCGGACTGGACGGACGCGAGCAGTACTTC
CDR3aa: CASSSGLDGREQYF

d_gene: .
abundance: .
v_gene: TRBV30
j_gene: TRBJ1-2
CDR3nt: TGTGCCTGGAGAAGAGGGGGGATCTATGGAGGCTACACCTTC
CDR3aa: CAWRRGGIYGGYTF

d_gene: .
abundance: .
v_gene: TRBV24-1
j_gene: TRBJ2-2
CDR3nt: TGTGCCACCAGTGACGCCATGACCGCATCGTACAGCGGCGGGGAGCTGTTTTTT
CDR3aa: CATSDAMTASYSGGELFF

d_gene: .
abundance: .
v_gene: TRBV2
j_gene: TRBJ2-5
CDR3nt: TGTGCCAGCAGGGAGGAGTTGGAGACCCAGTACTTC
CDR3aa: CASREELETQYF

d_gene: TRBD1
abundance: .
v_gene: TRBV20-1
j_gene: TRBJ1-5
CDR3nt: TGCAGTGCTAGCTTTGACAGGGTGAAGGGTCAGCCCCAGCATTTT
CDR3aa: CSASFDRVKGQPQHF